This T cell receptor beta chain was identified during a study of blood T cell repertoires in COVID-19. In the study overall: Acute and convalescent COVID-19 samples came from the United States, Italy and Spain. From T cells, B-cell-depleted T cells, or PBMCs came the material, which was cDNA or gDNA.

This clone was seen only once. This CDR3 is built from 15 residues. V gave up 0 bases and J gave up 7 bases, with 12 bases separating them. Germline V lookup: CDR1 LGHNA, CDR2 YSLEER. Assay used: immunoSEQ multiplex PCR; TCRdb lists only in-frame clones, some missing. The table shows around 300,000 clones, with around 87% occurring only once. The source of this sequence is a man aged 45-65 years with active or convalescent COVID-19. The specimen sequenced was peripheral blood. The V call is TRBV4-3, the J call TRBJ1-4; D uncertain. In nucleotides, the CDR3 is TGCGCCAGCAGCCAAGAGTGGAGAGACTCTGAAAAACTGTTTTTT. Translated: CASSQEWRDSEKLFF.